This T cell receptor (beta chain) was obtained from a study of T cell responses to AZD1222 COVID-19 vaccine. About this clone itself: Its antigen is as yet unknown.

Findings of the study overall: Donors were largely white British and mainly female; clonal diversity was possibly underestimated.

Data came from immunoSEQ multiplex PCR; TCRdb stores just in-frame clones and leaves some out. The sample has about 150,000 clones, around 93% seen once. Sequencing was performed on peripheral blood, taken 28 days after the second AZD1222 dose. The TCR comes from an adult who received the AZD1222 COVID-19 vaccine.

CDR3 sequence (DNA): TGTGCCAGCAGTCCCAGCAGCGGTAACTCCTACGAGCAGTACTTC. Its protein is CASSPSSGNSYEQYF. V gene TRBV27 combines with J gene TRBJ2-7; perhaps TRBD2 as D (5 bases). CDR3 length: 15 residues. Germline CDR1 reads MNHEY; CDR2 reads SMNVEV (reference sequence). Trimming cost V 5 bases and J 0 bases, with 14 bases left between them.